A selection of T cell receptor beta chains follows, all from one sample in a study of CD8+CD57+ T cells in acquired aplastic anemia. TCRdb ran MiXCR on the reads and lists one entry per CDR3 protein. The sample holds some 68,000 distinct CDR3 sequences, 45% to 55% seen once. The sample comprised sorted CD4+, CD8+, or CD8+CD57+ T cells (not recorded which) from PBMCs. The receptors were gathered from a human donor in good health, serving as a control. Each CDR3 is given with its conserved first and last residue. Fields, in order: CDR3 length, D gene, J gene, clone size, V gene, CDR3 protein, CDR3 DNA. The D gene is left open where the match is weak. Rows may omit the clone size; those that give it use once, few, many or a size class.

length: 14
D: -
J: TRBJ2-7
size: -
V: TRBV24-1
CDR3: CATRQDGTRYEQYF
DNA: TGTGCCACCAGACAGGACGGGACGAGGTATGAGCAGTACTTC

length: 15
D: -
J: TRBJ1-2
size: few
V: TRBV27
CDR3: CASSPTQGLVRGYTF
DNA: TGTGCCAGCAGTCCAACTCAGGGACTCGTACGTGGCTACACCTTC

length: 16
D: TRBD2
J: TRBJ2-3
size: many
V: TRBV4-2
CDR3: CASSPGLAFSTDTQYF
DNA: TGTGCCAGCAGCCCGGGACTAGCGTTTAGCACAGATACGCAGTATTTT

length: 12
D: TRBD1
J: TRBJ1-2
size: few
V: TRBV20-1
CDR3: CSAGDRGYGYTF
DNA: TGCAGTGCTGGGGACAGGGGCTATGGCTACACCTTC

length: 15
D: TRBD1
J: TRBJ1-2
size: few
V: TRBV24-1
CDR3: CATSDLTSGGYGYTF
DNA: TGTGCCACCAGTGATCTAACTTCAGGGGGCTATGGCTACACCTTC

length: 14
D: -
J: TRBJ2-3
size: once
V: TRBV20-1
CDR3: CSAYLAPSTDTQYF
DNA: TGCAGTGCCTACCTAGCGCCCAGCACAGATACGCAGTATTTT

length: 15
D: TRBD1
J: TRBJ2-7
size: -
V: TRBV24-1
CDR3: CATSDNRGDPHEQYF
DNA: TGTGCCACCAGTGATAACAGGGGCGATCCCCACGAGCAGTACTTC

length: 12
D: -
J: TRBJ2-5
size: many
V: TRBV30
CDR3: CAMEGAEETQYF
DNA: TGTGCGATGGAGGGGGCGGAGGAGACCCAGTACTTC

length: 14
D: TRBD2
J: TRBJ2-7
size: once
V: TRBV7-8
CDR3: CASSLTSGPYEQYF
DNA: TGTGCCAGCAGCTTAACTAGCGGGCCATACGAGCAGTACTTC

length: 15
D: TRBD1
J: TRBJ2-1
size: many
V: TRBV5-5
CDR3: CASSASGTVHSEQFF
DNA: TGTGCCAGCAGCGCCTCCGGGACAGTCCATAGTGAGCAGTTCTTC

length: 17
D: -
J: TRBJ2-2
size: many
V: TRBV5-1
CDR3: CASSYHWTEPNTGELFF
DNA: TGCGCCAGCAGCTATCACTGGACAGAACCGAACACCGGGGAGCTGTTTTTT

length: 15
D: TRBD2
J: TRBJ2-7
size: many
V: TRBV9
CDR3: CASSGPSGSSYEQYF
DNA: TGTGCCAGCAGCGGACCTAGCGGAAGCTCCTACGAGCAGTACTTC

length: 13
D: TRBD2
J: TRBJ2-5
size: -
V: TRBV15
CDR3: CASGLAGVETQYF
DNA: TGTGCCTCCGGACTAGCGGGAGTAGAGACCCAGTACTTC

length: 12
D: -
J: TRBJ1-1
size: -
V: TRBV5-4
CDR3: CASSLIQTEAFF
DNA: TGTGCCAGCAGCTTAATCCAGACTGAAGCTTTCTTT

length: 15
D: -
J: TRBJ2-5
size: -
V: TRBV4-1
CDR3: CASSRLAGSGETQYF
DNA: TGCGCCAGCAGCCGACTCGCAGGGTCCGGGGAGACCCAGTACTTC

length: 11
D: -
J: TRBJ1-1
size: medium-sized
V: TRBV7-8
CDR3: CASRGGTEAFF
DNA: TGTGCCAGCAGGGGCGGAACTGAAGCTTTCTTT

length: 14
D: -
J: TRBJ2-5
size: -
V: TRBV24-1
CDR3: CATSDSTGQETQYF
DNA: TGTGCCACCAGTGATAGCACTGGGCAAGAGACCCAGTACTTC

length: 15
D: -
J: TRBJ1-6
size: -
V: TRBV2
CDR3: CASSARSRGSSPLHF
DNA: TGTGCCAGCAGTGCACGGTCCCGCGGCTCTTCACCCCTCCACTTT

length: 11
D: -
J: TRBJ1-1
size: -
V: TRBV7-3
CDR3: CASAEYTEAFF
DNA: TGTGCCAGCGCCGAATACACTGAAGCTTTCTTT

length: 12
D: -
J: TRBJ2-2
size: many
V: TRBV3-1
CDR3: CASSPTTGELFF
DNA: TGTGCCAGCAGCCCAACCACCGGGGAGCTGTTTTTT

length: 14
D: -
J: TRBJ1-3
size: many
V: TRBV9
CDR3: CASSVWGSGNTIYF
DNA: TGTGCCAGCAGCGTCTGGGGCTCTGGAAACACCATATATTTT

length: 15
D: -
J: TRBJ1-5
size: -
V: TRBV25-1
CDR3: CASSASGRGNQPQHF
DNA: TGTGCCAGCAGTGCATCAGGCAGAGGCAATCAGCCCCAGCATTTT